A single sample gave rise to the 2 T cell receptor beta chains below, sequenced in a study of cytotoxic CD8 clonotypes in ibrutinib-treated CLL. Using immunoSEQ multiplex PCR, the repertoire was profiled, and TCRdb retains in-frame clones only, with some absent. The table shows tens of thousands of clones, with around 60% occurring only once. The sequencing here drew on PBMCs, taken after 12 months of ibrutinib treatment. The receptors come from a human donor with chronic lymphocytic leukemia.

Comments on this clone: Germline and junction disagree at one end, which may indicate a read error. This chain connects TRBV29-1 to TRBJ2-5; tentative D call: TRBD2 (5 bases). The germline CDR1 and CDR2 sequences are SQVTM and ANQGSEA. CDR3 length: 12 amino acids. CDR3 in DNA: TGCAGCGTTGTAGGTCAAGGTGGAGGAATTCACTTC. Translating it yields CSVVGQGGGIHF. Complete variable domain (other parts from reference TRBV29-1 and TRBJ2-5): SAVISQKPSRDICQRGTSLTIQCQVDSQVTMMFWYRQQPGQSLTLIATANQGSEATYESGFVIDKFPISRPNLTFSTLTVSNMSPEDSSIYLCSVVGQGGGIHFGPGTRLLVL.

The chain recombines TRBV4-1 with TRBJ2-3; a weak D match, TRBD1 (5 bases). Per germline, CDR1 MGHRA and CDR2 YSYEKL. The CDR3 loop spans 13 amino acids. Trimming cost V 6 bases and J 0 bases, with 7 bases left between them. DNA for the CDR3: TGCGCCAGCAGTCCAGGGAGCACAGATACGCAGTATTTT. It codes for CASSPGSTDTQYF.